The entry below describes one TCR beta chain. Antigen specificity is unknown. Beta-chain TCR CDR3 regions were amplified from RNA transcripts. The first round was an RT-PCR with HTBI primers, and the second round was a multiplex PCR. In TCRdb, the multiplex PCR reads were re-called with MiXCR into one record per CDR3 protein. The repertoire holds more than 1,000,000 distinct CDR3 sequences, with about 35% as singletons. The CDR3 covers 12 residues. V was trimmed by 5 bases and J by 11 bases, leaving 10 bases between them. CDR1 is MGHDK, CDR2 SYGVNS, per germline. The data were taken from a study of Graves' ophthalmopathy and Graves' hyperthyroidism. Whole-study findings and limits: The model predicted progression of ophthalmopathy with a sensitivity of 60% to 71%, and its specificity was 72% to 80%.

The chain combines TRBV25-1 with TRBJ1-6; D remains unclear. The sequence came from an adult man with Graves' hyperthyroidism. The sample comprised peripheral blood or thyroid tissue (not recorded which). CDR3 protein: CASSWTEAPLHF. CDR3 DNA sequence: TGTGCCAGCAGTTGGACCGAGGCACCCCTCCACTTT. Variable domain in full (rest from reference TRBV25-1 and TRBJ1-6): EADIYQTPRYLVIGTGKKITLECSQTMGHDKMYWYQQDPGMELHLIHYSYGVNSTEKGDLSSESTVSRIRTEHFPLTLESARPSHTSQYLCASSWTEAPLHFGNGTRLTVT.